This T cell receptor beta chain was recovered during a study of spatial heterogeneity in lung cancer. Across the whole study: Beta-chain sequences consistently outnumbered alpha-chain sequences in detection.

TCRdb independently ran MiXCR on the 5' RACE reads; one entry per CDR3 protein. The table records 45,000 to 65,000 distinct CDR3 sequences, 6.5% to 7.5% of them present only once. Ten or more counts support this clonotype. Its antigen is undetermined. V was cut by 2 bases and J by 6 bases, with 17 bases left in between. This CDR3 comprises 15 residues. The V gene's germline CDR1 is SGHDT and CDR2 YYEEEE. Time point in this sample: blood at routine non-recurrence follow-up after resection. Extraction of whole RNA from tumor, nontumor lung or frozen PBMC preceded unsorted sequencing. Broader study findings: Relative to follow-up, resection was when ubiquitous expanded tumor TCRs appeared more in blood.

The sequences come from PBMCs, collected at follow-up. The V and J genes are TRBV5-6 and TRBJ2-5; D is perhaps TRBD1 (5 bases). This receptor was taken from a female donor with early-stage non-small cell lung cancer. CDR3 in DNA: TGTGCCAGCAGCTTAAAAGGATCAGGGAAGAAGACCCAGTACTTC. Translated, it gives CASSLKGSGKKTQYF.